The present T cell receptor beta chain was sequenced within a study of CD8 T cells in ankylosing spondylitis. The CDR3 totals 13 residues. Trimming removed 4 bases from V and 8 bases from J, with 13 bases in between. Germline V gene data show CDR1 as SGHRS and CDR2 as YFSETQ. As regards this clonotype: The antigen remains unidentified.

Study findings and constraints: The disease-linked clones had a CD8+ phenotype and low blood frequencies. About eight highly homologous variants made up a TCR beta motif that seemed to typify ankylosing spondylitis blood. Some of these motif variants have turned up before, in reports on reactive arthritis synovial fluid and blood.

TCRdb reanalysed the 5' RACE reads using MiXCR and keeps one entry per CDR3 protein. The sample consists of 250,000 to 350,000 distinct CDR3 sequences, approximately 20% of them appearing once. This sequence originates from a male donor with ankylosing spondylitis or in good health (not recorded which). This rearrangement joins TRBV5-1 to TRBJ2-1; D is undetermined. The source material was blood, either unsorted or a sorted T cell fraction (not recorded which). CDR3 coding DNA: TGCGCCAGCAGCATGGGATTCGCCGATGAGCAGTTCTTC. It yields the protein CASSMGFADEQFF.